One and the same sample provided the 9 T cell receptor beta chains below, sequenced in a study of T cells in Graves' hyperthyroidism and ophthalmopathy. What was amplified from RNA transcripts were TCR beta CDR3 regions. The HTBI primer set was used in a first-round RT-PCR of the TCR CDR3. TCRdb ran MiXCR on the multiplex PCR reads and lists one entry per CDR3 protein. The sample lists over 650,000 distinct CDR3 sequences; less than 45% were seen once. The sequenced sample was peripheral blood or thyroid tissue (not recorded which). The receptors were sampled from an adult man with Graves' disease, either hyperthyroidism or ophthalmopathy (not recorded which).

The chain links TRBV29-1 to TRBJ2-7; TRBD1 agrees at 7 bases. The CDR3 runs to 13 residues. V dropped 3 bases and J dropped 7; count of bases not matched to a gene: 9. From germline, CDR1 is SQVTM and CDR2 ANQGSEA. The CDR3 DNA is TGCAGCGTTGAGTTGAACAGGGGCGAGGAGCAGTACTTC. As protein: CSVELNRGEEQYF.

The gene calls are TRBV5-6 and TRBJ1-3; TRBD1 is a possible D gene (6 bases). Germline lookup yields CDR1 SGHDT and CDR2 YYEEEE. V was clipped by 0 bases and J by 0 bases, with 10 bases between them. The CDR3 contains 16 residues. Here the CDR3 DNA reads TGTGCCAGCAGCTTGGGGGGACAATCCTCTGGAAACACCATATATTTT. Translated, it gives CASSLGGQSSGNTIYF.

The CDR3 loop is CASSTGAQGNTEAFF. CDR3 nucleotide sequence: TGTGCCAGCAGCACAGGGGCTCAGGGAAACACTGAAGCTTTCTTT. This sequence joins TRBV5-4 and TRBJ1-1; 7 nucleotides line up with TRBD1. Germline CDR1 SGHNT, CDR2 YYREEE (reference sequence). V was pared by 4 bases and J by 2 bases, with 8 bases of the junction left unmatched. The CDR3 is made up of 15 amino acids.

Many counts were recorded for this clonotype. The rearrangement joins TRBV7-9 to TRBJ2-7, with D tentatively TRBD1 (6 bases). This CDR3 is built from 13 residues. Germline CDR1 is SEHNR and CDR2 is FQNEAQ (reference sequence). Deletions cut 4 bases from V and 0 bases from J, with 7 bases between. This CDR3 reads CASSSRGSYEQYF. CDR3 coding DNA: TGTGCCAGCAGCTCCAGGGGCTCCTACGAGCAGTACTTC.

This clonotype has at least ten counts. This chain connects TRBV2 to TRBJ1-1; 9 bases align to TRBD1. This CDR3 contains 15 residues. With 9 bases clipped from V and 1 base from J, the junction kept 9 bases outside the gene matches. Germline loops: CDR1 SNHLY, CDR2 FYNNEI. CDR3 sequence reads: CASSRTGGPNTEAFF. In nucleotides, the CDR3 is TGTGCCAGTAGCCGAACAGGGGGCCCGAACACTGAAGCTTTCTTT. Full variable domain (remainder filled in from reference TRBV2 and TRBJ1-1): EPEVTQTPSHQVTQMGQEVILRCVPISNHLYFYWYRQILGQKVEFLVSFYNNEISEKSEIFDDQFSVERPDGSNFTLKIRSTKLEDSAMYFCASSRTGGPNTEAFFGQGTRLTVV.

V usage is TRBV29-1 and J usage is TRBJ1-3; 10 bases are shared with TRBD1. The junction had 6 bases not matched to a gene; V was cut back by 5 bases and J by 8 bases. CDR1 is SQVTM, CDR2 ANQGSEA, per germline. The CDR3 runs to 13 residues. The CDR3, as DNA: TGCAGCGTTTCGACAGGGGGCTGGTACACCATATATTTT. Translated: CSVSTGGWYTIYF.

With respect to this clonotype: A far larger clone differs by one base, so this is likely a read error. The CDR3 region has the DNA TGTGCCAGCAGCTTAGGGTTCGGGGAGCTGTTTTTT. Amino acid sequence: CASSLGFGELFF. This sequence joins TRBV7-2 and TRBJ2-2, with D hard to call. Trimming cost V 1 base and J 7 bases, with 4 bases left between them. From germline, CDR1 is SGHTA and CDR2 FQGNSA. The CDR3 is 12 residues long.

This clonotype has a count of ten or more. The rearrangement uses TRBV24-1 and TRBJ2-5; D gene ambiguous. The V gene lost 7 bases and the J gene lost 3 bases, with 8 bases spanning the gap. Per the germline V gene, CDR1 is KGHDR and CDR2 is SFDVKD. The length of the CDR3 is 12 residues. In DNA form, the CDR3 reads TGTGCCACCAGCCGGAACGAAGAGACCCAGTACTTC. It is translated as CATSRNEETQYF.

This clonotype occurred a few times. The CDR3 protein is CASSEGRGRGEKLFF. The CDR3 nucleotides read TGTGCCAGCAGTGAAGGGAGGGGGCGAGGTGAAAAACTGTTTTTT. The chain couples TRBV2 to TRBJ1-4, with 7 positions matching TRBD1. The CDR3 runs 15 residues. J gave up 7 bases and V 1 base, and 6 bases lay outside the gene matches. The germline V gene has CDR1 SNHLY and CDR2 FYNNEI.